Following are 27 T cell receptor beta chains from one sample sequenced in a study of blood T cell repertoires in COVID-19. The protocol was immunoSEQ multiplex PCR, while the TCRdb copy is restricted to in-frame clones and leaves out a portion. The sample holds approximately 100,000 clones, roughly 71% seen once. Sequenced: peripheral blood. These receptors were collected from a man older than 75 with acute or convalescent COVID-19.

The CDR3 DNA follows: TGTGCCAGCAGCTTGATCAGGGCCCCCTACGAGCAGTACTTC. This translates into CASSLIRAPYEQYF. The V and J genes are TRBV5-5 and TRBJ2-7; tentatively, D is TRBD1 (5 bases). The germline gives CDR1 SGHKS, CDR2 YYEKEE (reference sequence). The CDR3 runs to 14 residues. Between the trimmed V and J ends, which lost 1 base and 2 bases, there was a span of 10 bases.

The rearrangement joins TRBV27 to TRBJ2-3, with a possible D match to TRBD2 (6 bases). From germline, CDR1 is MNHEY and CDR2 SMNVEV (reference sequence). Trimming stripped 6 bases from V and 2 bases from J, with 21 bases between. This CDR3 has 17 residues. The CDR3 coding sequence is TGTGCCAGCAGGATGCGACGTGGGGCGGGGCTCACAGATACGCAGTATTTT. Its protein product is CASRMRRGAGLTDTQYF.

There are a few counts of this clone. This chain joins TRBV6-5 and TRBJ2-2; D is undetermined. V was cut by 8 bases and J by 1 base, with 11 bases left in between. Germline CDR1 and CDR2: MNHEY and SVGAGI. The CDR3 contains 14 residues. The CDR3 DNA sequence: TGTGCCAGCCGCCTGAGCGAGAACACCGGGGAGCTGTTTTTT. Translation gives CASRLSENTGELFF.

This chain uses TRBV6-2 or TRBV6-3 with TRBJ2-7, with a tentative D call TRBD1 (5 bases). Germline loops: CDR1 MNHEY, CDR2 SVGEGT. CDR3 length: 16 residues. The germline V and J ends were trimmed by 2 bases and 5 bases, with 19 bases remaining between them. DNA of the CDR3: TGTGCCAGCAGTTACCCCTCCCCAGGGAATCCAGACGAGCAGTACTTC. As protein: CASSYPSPGNPDEQYF.

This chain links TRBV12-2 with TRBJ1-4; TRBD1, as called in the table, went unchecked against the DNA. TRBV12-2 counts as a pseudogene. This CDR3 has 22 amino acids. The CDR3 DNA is TGTGCAAGTCGCTTAGCCCCGGGACAGGGGGCGCGGAATAGGAATACTAGTGAAAAACTGTTTTTT. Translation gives CASRLAPGQGARNRNTSEKLFF.

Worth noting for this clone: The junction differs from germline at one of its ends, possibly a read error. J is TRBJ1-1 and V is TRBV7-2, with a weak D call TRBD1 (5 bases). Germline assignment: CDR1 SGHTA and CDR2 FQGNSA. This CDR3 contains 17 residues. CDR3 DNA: TGTGCCAGCAGCTTAGTGGGTGCAGGGTTAGTGAAAACTGAAGCTTTCTTT. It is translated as CASSLVGAGLVKTEAFF. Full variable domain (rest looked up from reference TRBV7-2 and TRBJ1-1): GAGVSQSPSNKVTEKGKDVELRCDPISGHTALYWYRQSLGQGLEFLIYFQGNSAPDKSGLPSDRFSAERTGGSVSTLTIQRTQQEDSAVYLCASSLVGAGLVKTEAFFGQGTRLTVV.

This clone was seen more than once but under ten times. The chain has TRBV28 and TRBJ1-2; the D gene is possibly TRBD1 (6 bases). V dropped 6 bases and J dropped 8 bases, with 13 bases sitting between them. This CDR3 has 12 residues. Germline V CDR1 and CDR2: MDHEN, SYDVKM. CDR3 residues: CASSIGGWGYTF. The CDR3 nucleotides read TGTGCCAGCAGCATAGGGGGATGGGGCTACACCTTC.

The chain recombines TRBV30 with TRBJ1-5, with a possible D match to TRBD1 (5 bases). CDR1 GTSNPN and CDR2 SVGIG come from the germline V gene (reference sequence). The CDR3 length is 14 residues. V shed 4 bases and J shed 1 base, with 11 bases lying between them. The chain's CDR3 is CAWIKGESNQPQHF. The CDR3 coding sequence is TGTGCCTGGATTAAAGGGGAAAGCAATCAGCCCCAGCATTTT.

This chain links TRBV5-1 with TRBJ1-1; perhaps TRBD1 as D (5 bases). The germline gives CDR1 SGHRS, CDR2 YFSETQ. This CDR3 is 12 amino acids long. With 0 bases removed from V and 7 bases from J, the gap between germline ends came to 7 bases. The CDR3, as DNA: TGCGCCAGCAGCTTGGTAGGGGTTGAAGCTTTCTTT. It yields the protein CASSLVGVEAFF.

In nucleotides, the CDR3 is TGTGCCAGCAAGGACCGGGGGACCCTCCACTTT. Its protein product is CASKDRGTLHF. The gene calls are TRBV2 and TRBJ1-6, with D tentatively TRBD1 (5 bases). The CDR3 consists of 11 residues. Germline V CDR1 and CDR2: SNHLY, FYNNEI. The ends were cut back, 7 bases at V and 14 bases at J, with 12 bases in the middle.

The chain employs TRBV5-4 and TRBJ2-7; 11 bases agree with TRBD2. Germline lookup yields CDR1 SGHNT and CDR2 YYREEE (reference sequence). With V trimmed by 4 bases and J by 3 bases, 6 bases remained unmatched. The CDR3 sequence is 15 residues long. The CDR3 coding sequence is TGTGCCAGCAGCATCGGGACTAGCGGAGTCTACGAGCAGTACTTC. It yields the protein CASSIGTSGVYEQYF.

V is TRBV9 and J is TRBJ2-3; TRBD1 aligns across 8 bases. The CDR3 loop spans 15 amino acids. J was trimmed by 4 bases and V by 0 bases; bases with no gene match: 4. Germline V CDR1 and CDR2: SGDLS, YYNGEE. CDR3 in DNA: TGTGCCAGCAGCGTAGAAGGGGACAGGTCAGATACGCAGTATTTT. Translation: CASSVEGDRSDTQYF.

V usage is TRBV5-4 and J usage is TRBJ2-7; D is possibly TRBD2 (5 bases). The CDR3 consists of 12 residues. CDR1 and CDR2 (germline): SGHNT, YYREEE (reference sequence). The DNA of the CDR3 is TGTGGGTATCATGGGAGCTCCTACGAGCAGTACTTC. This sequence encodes CGYHGSSYEQYF.

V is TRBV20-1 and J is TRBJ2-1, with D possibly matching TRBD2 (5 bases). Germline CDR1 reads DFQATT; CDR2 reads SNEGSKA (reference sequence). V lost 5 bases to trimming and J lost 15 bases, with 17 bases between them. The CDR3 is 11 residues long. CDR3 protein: CSAFSGSAPFF. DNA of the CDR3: TGCAGTGCTTTCAGCGGCAGCGCCCCGTTCTTC.

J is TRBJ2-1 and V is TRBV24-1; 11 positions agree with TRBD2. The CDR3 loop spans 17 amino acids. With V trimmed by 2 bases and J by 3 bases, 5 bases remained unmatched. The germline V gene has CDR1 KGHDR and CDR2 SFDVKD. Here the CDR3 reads CATSDSTSGRVYNEQFF. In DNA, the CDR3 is TGTGCCACCAGTGATTCCACTAGCGGGAGAGTCTACAATGAGCAGTTCTTC.

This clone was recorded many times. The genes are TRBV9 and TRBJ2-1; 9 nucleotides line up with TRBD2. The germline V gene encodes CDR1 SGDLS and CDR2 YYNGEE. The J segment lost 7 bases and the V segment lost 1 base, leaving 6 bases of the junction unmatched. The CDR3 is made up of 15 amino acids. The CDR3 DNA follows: TGTGCCAGCAGCGTAAGGTTAGCGGGAGTAAATGAGCAGTTCTTC. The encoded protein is CASSVRLAGVNEQFF.

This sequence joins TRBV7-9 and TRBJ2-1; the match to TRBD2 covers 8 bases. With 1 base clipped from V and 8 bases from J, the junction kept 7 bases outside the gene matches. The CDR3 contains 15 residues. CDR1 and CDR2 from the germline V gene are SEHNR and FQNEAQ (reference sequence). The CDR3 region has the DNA TGTGCCAGCAGCTTAGTCGGGAGGGCCGCCGATGAGCAGTTCTTC. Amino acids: CASSLVGRAADEQFF.

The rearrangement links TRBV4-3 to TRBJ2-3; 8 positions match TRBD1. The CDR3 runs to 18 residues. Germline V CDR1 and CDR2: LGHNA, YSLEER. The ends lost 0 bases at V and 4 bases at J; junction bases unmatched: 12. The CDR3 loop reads CASSQDYRGTGTADTQYF. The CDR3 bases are TGCGCCAGCAGCCAAGATTACCGAGGGACAGGTACCGCAGATACGCAGTATTTT.

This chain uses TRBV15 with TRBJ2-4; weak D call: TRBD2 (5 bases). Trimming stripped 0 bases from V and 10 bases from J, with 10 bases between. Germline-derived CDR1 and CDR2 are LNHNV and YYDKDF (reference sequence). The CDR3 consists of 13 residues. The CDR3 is CATSRERGSIQYF. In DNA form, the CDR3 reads TGTGCCACCAGCAGAGAGCGCGGGTCTATTCAGTACTTC.

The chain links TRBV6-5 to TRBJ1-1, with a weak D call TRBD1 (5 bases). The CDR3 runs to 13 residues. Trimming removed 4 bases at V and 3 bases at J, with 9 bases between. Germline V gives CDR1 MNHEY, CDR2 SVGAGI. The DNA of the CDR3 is TGTGCCAGCAGTTGGGTAGGGGACACTGAAGCTTTCTTT. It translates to CASSWVGDTEAFF.

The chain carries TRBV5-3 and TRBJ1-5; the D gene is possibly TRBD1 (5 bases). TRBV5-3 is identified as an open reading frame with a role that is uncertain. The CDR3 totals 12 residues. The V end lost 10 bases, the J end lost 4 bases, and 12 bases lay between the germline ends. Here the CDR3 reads CARLSGNQPQHF. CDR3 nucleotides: TGTGCCCGATTATCAGGGAATCAGCCCCAGCATTTT.

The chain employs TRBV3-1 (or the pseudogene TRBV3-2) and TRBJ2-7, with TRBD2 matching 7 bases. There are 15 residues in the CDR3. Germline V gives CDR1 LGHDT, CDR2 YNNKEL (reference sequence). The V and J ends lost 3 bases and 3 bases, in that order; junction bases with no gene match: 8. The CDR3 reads CASSQGREWFYEQYF. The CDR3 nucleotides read TGTGCCAGCAGCCAGGGGCGGGAGTGGTTCTACGAGCAGTACTTC.

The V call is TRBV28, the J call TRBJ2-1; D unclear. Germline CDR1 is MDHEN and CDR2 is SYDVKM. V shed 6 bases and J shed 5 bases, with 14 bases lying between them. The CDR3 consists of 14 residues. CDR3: CASRLPGRHNEQFF. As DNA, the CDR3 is TGTGCCAGCAGACTACCCGGCAGACACAATGAGCAGTTCTTC.

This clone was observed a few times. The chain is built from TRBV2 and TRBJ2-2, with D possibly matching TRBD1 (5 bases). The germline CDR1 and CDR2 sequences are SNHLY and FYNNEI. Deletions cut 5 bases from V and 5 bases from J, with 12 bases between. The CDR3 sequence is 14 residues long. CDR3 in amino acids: CASSSRVETGELFF. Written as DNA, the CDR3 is TGTGCCAGCAGTTCCAGGGTGGAAACCGGGGAGCTGTTTTTT.

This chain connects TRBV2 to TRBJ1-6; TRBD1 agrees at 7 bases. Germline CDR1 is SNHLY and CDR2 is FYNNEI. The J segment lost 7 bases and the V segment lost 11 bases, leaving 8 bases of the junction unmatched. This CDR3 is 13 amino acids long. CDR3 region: CAGAGTENSPLHF. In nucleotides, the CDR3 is TGTGCCGGGGCGGGGACAGAGAATTCACCCCTCCACTTT.

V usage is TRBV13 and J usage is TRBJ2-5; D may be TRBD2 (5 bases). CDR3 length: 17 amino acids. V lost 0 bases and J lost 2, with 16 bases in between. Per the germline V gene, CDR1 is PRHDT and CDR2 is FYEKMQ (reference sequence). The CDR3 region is CASSLGLGQRRQETQYF. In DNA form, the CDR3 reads TGTGCCAGCAGCTTAGGCCTTGGGCAAAGGAGGCAAGAGACCCAGTACTTC.

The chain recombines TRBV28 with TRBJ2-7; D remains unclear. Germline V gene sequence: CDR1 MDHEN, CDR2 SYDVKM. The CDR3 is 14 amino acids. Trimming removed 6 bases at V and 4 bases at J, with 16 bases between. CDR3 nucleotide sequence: TGTGCCAGCAGATCCGGTCTTACTCATTACGAGCAGTACTTC. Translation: CASRSGLTHYEQYF.